This T cell receptor beta chain was identified during a study of molecular identifiers for immune sequencing clone quantification. Bulk TCR libraries were made with methods that had been previously described and with listed TCR primers. In TCRdb, the PCR reads were re-called with MiXCR into one record per CDR3 protein. The sample has over 600,000 distinct CDR3 sequences, about 20% seen once. This clonotype was observed a handful of times. Trimming took off 6 bases at V and 0 bases at J, with 18 bases between the two ends. CDR3 length: 16 residues. Sequencing used naive CD8+ T cells from blood, with Jurkat cell RNA spiked in. The subset here: FACS-sorted CD8+CD4-CCR7+CD45RA+ naive T cells. This sequence joins TRBV12-3 or TRBV12-4 and TRBJ2-7; D may match TRBD1 or TRBD2 (5 bases each). The sequence was collected from a human donor in good health. Some libraries in this study had Jurkat cell RNA spiked in. The chain's CDR3 is CASRGPNSESSYEQYF. CDR3 sequence (DNA): TGTGCCAGCAGGGGACCGAATAGCGAGAGCTCCTACGAGCAGTACTTC.